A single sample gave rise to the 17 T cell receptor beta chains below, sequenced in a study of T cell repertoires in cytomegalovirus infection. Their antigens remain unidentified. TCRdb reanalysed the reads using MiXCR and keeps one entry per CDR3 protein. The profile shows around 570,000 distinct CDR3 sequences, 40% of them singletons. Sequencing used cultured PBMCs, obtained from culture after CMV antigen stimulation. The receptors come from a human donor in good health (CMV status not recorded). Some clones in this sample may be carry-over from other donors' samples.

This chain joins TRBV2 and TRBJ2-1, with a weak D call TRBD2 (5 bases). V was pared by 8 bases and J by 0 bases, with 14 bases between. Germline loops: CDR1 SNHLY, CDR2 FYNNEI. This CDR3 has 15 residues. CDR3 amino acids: CASAERKTSYNEQFF. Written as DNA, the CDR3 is TGTGCCAGCGCCGAGCGGAAAACCTCCTACAATGAGCAGTTCTTC.

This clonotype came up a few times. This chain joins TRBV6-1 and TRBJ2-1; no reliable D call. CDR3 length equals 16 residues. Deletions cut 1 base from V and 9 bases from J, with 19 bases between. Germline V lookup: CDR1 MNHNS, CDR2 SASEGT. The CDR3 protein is CASSEDPSEPLPEQFF. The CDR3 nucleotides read TGTGCCAGCAGTGAAGACCCCTCGGAGCCCCTACCTGAGCAGTTCTTC.

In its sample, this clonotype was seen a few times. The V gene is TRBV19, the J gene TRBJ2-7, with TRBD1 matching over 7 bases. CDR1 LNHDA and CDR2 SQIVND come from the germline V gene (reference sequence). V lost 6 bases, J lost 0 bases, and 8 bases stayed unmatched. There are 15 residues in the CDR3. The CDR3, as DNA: TGTGCCAGTAGGACTCGGGACAGTAGCTCCTACGAGCAGTACTTC. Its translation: CASRTRDSSSYEQYF. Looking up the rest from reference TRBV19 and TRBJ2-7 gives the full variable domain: DGGITQSPKYLFRKEGQNVTLSCEQNLNHDAMYWYRQDPGQGLRLIYYSQIVNDFQKGDIAEGYSVSREKKESFPLTVTSAQKNPTAFYLCASRTRDSSSYEQYFGPGTRLTVT.

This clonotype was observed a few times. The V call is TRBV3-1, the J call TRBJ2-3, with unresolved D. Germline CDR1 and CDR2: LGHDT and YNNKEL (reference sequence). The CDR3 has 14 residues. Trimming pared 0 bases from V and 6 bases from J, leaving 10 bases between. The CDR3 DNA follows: TGTGCCAGCAGCCAAGATCTTGTGGTTGATACGCAGTATTTT. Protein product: CASSQDLVVDTQYF.

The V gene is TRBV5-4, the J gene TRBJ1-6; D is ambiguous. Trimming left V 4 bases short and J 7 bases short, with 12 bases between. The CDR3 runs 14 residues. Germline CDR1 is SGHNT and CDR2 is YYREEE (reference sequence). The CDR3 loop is CASSPGNGNSPLHF. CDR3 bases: TGTGCCAGCAGCCCGGGCAACGGCAATTCACCCCTCCACTTT.

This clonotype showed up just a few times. CDR3 amino acids: CASSSSVAGATQYF. In DNA form, the CDR3 reads TGTGCCAGCAGCTCCTCAGTAGCGGGAGCGACCCAGTACTTC. The V call is TRBV7-2, the J call TRBJ2-5; TRBD2 aligns across 9 bases. The trim removed 4 bases at V and 7 bases at J, leaving 7 bases unmatched. CDR1 SGHTA and CDR2 FQGNSA come from the germline V gene. The CDR3 runs to 14 residues.

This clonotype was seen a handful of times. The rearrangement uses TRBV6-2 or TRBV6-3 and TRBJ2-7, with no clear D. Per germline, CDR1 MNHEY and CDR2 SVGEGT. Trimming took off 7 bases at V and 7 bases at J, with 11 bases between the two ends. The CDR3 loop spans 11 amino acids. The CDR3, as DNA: TGTGCCAGCAAAGACCCGCTTGAGCAGTACTTC. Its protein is CASKDPLEQYF.

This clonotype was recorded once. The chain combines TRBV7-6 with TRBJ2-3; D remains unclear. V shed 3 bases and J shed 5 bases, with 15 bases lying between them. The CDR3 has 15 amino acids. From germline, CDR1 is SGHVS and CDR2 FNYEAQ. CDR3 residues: CASSLPYGLGDTQYF. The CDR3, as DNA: TGTGCCAGCAGCTTGCCCTACGGGTTGGGAGATACGCAGTATTTT.

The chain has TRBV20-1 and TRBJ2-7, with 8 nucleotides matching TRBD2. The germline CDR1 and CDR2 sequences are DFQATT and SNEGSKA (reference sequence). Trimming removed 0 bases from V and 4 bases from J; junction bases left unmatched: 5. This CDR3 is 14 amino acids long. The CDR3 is CSARDPGLVYEQYF. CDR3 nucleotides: TGCAGTGCTAGAGATCCGGGACTAGTATACGAGCAGTACTTC.

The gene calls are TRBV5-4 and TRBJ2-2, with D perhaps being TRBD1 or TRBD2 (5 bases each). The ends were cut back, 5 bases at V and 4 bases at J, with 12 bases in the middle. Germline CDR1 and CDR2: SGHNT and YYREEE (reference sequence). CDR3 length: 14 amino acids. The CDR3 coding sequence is TGTGCCAGCAGGAGGGGCGCCGCCACCGGGGAGCTGTTTTTT. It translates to CASRRGAATGELFF.

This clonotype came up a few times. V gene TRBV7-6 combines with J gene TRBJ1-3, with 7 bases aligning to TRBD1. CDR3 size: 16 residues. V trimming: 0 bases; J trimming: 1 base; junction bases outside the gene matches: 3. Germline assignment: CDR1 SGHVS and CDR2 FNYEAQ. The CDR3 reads CASSLAGQASGNTIYF. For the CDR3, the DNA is TGTGCCAGCAGCTTAGCTGGACAGGCGTCTGGAAACACCATATATTTT.

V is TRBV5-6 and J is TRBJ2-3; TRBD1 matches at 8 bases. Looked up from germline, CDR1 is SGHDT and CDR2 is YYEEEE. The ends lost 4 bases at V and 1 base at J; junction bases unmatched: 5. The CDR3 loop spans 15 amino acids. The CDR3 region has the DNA TGTGCCAGCAGCGCGACGGGACAGGGCACAGATACGCAGTATTTT. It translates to CASSATGQGTDTQYF.

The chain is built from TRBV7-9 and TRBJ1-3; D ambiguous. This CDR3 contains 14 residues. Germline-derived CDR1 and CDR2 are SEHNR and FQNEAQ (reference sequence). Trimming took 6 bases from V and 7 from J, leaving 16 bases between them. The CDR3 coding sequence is TGTGCCAGCAGGGGGTCTGAGGGTTCGAACACCATATATTTT. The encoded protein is CASRGSEGSNTIYF.

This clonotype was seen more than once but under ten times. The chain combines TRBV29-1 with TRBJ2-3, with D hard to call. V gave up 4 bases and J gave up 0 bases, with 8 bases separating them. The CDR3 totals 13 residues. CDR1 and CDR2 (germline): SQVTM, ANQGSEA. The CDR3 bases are TGCAGCGTTGTGGCAGCTAGCACAGATACGCAGTATTTT. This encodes CSVVAASTDTQYF.

The CDR3 DNA reads TGTGCCAGCAGTTTACCCCGGGACAGGGGCACAGATACGCAGTATTTT. It yields the protein CASSLPRDRGTDTQYF. This chain links TRBV12-3 or TRBV12-4 with TRBJ2-3; 9 bases match TRBD1. CDR3 size: 16 residues. Germline trimming cut 2 bases from V and 1 base from J; bases unmatched to any gene: 4.

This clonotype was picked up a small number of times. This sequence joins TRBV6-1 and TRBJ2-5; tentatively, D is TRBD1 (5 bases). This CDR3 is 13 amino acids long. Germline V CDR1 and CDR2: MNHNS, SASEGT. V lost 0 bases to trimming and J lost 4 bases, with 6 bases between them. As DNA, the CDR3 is TGTGCCAGCAGTGAAGCGCAGGGAGAGACCCAGTACTTC. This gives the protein CASSEAQGETQYF.

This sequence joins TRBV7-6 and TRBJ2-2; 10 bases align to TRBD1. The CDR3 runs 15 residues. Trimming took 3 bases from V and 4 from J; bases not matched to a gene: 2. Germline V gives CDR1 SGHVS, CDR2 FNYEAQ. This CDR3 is CASSLGTGVTGELFF. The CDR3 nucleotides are TGTGCCAGCAGCTTGGGGACAGGGGTCACCGGGGAGCTGTTTTTT.